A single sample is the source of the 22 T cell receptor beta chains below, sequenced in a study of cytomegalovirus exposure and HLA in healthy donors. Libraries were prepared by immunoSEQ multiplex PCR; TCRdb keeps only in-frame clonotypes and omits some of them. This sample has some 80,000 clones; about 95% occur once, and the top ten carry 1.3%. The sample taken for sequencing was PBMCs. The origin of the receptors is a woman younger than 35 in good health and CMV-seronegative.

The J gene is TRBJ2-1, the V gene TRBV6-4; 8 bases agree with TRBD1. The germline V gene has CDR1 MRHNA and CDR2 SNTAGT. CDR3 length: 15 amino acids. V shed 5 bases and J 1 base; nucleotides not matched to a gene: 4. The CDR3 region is CASSTGGGSYNEQFF. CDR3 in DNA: TGTGCCAGCAGTACAGGGGGTGGATCCTACAATGAGCAGTTCTTC.

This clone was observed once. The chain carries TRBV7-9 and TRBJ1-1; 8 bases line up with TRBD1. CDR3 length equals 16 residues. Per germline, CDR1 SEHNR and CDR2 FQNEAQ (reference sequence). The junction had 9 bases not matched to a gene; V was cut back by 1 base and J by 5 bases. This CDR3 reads CASSLDPGQGGTEAFF. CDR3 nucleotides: TGTGCCAGCAGCTTAGACCCCGGACAGGGAGGGACTGAAGCTTTCTTT.

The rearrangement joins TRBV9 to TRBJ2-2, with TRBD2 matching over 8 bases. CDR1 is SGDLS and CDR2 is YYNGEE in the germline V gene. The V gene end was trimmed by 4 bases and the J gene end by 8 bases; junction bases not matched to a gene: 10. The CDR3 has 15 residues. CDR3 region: CASSSLREGMGELFF. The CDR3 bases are TGTGCCAGCAGCTCTCTCCGGGAGGGTATGGGGGAGCTGTTTTTT.

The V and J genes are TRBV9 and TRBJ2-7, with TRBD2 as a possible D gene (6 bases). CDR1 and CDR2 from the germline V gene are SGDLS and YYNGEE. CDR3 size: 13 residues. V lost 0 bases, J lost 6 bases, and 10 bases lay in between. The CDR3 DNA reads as TGTGCCAGCAGCGTAGATAGCGGTTTCGAGCAGTACTTC. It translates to CASSVDSGFEQYF.

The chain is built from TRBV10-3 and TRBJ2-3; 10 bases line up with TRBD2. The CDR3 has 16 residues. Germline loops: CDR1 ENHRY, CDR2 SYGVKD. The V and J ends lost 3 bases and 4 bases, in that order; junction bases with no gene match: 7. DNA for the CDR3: TGTGCCATCAGTGAATCTAGCGGGAGCCGAGCAGATACGCAGTATTTT. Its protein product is CAISESSGSRADTQYF.

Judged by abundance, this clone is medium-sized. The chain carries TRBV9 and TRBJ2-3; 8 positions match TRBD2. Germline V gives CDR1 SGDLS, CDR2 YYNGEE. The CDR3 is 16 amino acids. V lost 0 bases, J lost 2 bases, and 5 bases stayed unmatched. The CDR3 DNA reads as TGTGCCAGCAGCGTAGTGGTAGCGGGAATCACAGATACGCAGTATTTT. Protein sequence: CASSVVVAGITDTQYF. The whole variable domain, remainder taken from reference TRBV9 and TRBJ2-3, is DSGVTQTPKHLITATGQRVTLRCSPRSGDLSVYWYQQSLDQGLQFLIQYYNGEERAKGNILERFSAQQFPDLHSELNLSSLELGDSALYFCASSVVVAGITDTQYFGPGTRLTVL.

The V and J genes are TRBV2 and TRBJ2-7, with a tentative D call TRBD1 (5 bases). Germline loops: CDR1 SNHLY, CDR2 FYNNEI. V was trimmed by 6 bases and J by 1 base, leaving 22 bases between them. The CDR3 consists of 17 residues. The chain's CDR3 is CASRTSTKGSVSYEQYF. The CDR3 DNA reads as TGTGCCAGCAGAACGAGTACCAAGGGGTCGGTGTCCTACGAGCAGTACTTC.

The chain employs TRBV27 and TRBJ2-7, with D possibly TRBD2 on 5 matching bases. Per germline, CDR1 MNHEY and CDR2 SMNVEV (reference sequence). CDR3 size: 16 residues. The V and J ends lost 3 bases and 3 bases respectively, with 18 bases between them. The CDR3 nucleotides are TGTGCCAGCAGTTTGAGGGCGATGACACACTTCTACGAGCAGTACTTC. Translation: CASSLRAMTHFYEQYF.

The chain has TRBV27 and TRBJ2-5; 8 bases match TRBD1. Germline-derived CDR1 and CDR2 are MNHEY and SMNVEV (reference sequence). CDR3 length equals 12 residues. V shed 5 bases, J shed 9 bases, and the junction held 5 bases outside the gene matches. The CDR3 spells CASSVAGGSQYF. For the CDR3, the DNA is TGTGCCAGCAGTGTGGCAGGGGGCTCCCAGTACTTC.

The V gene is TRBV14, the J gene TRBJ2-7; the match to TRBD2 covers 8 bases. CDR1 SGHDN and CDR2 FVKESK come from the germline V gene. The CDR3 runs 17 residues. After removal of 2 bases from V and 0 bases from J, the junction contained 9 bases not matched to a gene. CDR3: CASSQSLAGLSSYEQYF. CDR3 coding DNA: TGTGCCAGCAGCCAAAGTCTAGCGGGCCTAAGCTCCTACGAGCAGTACTTC.

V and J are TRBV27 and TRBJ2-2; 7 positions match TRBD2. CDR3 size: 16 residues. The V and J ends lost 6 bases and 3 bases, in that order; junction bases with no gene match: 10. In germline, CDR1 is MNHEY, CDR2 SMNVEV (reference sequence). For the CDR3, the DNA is TGTGCCAGCAGCTTCCAGGCGGGAGTACACACCGGGGAGCTGTTTTTT. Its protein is CASSFQAGVHTGELFF.

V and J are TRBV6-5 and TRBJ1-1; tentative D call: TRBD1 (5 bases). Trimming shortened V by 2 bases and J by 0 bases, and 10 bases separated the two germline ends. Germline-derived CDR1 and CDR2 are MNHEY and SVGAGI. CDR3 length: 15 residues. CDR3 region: CASSYTTDLNTEAFF. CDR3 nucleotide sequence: TGTGCCAGCAGTTACACGACAGACCTGAACACTGAAGCTTTCTTT.

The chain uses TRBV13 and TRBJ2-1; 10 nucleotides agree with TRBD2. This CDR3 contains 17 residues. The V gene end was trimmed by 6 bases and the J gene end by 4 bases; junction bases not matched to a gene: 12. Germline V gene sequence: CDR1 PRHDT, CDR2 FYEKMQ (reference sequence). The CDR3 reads CASSSRRQREGYNEQFF. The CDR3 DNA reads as TGTGCCAGCAGTTCCCGGCGGCAGCGGGAGGGGTACAATGAGCAGTTCTTC.

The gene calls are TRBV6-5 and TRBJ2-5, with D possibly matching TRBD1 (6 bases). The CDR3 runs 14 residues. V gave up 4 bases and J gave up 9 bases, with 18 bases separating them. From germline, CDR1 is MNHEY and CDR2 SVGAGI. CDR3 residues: CASSSLDRPRPQYF. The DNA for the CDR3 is TGTGCCAGCAGTTCCTTGGACAGACCGAGGCCCCAGTACTTC.

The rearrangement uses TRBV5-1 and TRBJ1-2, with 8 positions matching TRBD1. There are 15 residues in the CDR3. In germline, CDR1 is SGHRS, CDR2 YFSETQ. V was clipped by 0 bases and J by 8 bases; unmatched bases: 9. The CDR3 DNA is TGCGCCAGCAGCTTGGCCCAACTACAGGGGGACGGCTACACCTTC. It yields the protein CASSLAQLQGDGYTF.

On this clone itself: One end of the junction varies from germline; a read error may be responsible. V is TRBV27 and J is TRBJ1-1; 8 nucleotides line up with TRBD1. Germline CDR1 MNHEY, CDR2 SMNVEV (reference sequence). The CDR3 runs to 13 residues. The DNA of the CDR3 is TGCGCGACAGGGGCGGTTCCAAACACTGAAGCTTTCTTT. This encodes CATGAVPNTEAFF.

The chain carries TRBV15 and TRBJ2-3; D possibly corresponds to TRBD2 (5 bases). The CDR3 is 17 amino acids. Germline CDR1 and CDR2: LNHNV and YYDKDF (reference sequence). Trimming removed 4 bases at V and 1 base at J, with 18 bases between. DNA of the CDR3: TGTGCCACCAGCAATGATGTGGGAGACTCCCGCACAGATACGCAGTATTTT. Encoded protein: CATSNDVGDSRTDTQYF.

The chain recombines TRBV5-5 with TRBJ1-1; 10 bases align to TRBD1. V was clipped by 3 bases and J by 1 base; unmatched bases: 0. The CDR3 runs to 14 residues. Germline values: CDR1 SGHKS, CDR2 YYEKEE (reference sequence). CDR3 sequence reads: CASSWTGGNTEAFF. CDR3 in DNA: TGTGCCAGCAGCTGGACAGGGGGGAACACTGAAGCTTTCTTT. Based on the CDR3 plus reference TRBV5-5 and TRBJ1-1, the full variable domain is DAGVTQSPTHLIKTRGQQVTLRCSPISGHKSVSWYQQVLGQGPQFIFQYYEKEERGRGNFPDRFSARQFPNYSSELNVNALLLGDSALYLCASSWTGGNTEAFFGQGTRLTVV.

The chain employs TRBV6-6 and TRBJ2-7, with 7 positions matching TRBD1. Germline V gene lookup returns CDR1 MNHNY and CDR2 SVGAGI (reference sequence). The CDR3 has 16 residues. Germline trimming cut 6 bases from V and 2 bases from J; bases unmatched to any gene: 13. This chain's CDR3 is CASRYYLGTETYEQYF. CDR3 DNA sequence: TGTGCCAGCAGGTATTATCTCGGGACAGAGACCTACGAGCAGTACTTC.

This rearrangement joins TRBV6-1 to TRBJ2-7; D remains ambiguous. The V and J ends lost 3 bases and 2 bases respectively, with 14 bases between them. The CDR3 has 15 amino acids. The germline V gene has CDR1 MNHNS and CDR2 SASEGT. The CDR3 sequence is CASSDFGLLPYEQYF. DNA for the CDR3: TGTGCCAGCAGTGACTTTGGGCTTCTTCCCTACGAGCAGTACTTC.

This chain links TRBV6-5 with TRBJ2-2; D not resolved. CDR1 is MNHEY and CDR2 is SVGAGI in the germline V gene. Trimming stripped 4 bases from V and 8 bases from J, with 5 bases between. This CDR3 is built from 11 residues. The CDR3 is CASSSLGELFF. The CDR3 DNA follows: TGTGCCAGCAGTTCTCTTGGGGAGCTGTTTTTT.

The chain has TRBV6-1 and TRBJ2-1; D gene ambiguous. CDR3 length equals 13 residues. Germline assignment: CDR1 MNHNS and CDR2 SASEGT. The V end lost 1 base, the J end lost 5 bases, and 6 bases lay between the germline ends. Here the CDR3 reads CASSEVYNNEQFF. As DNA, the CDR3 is TGTGCCAGCAGTGAAGTATACAACAATGAGCAGTTCTTC.